This T cell receptor (beta chain) was found in a study of Graves' ophthalmopathy and Graves' hyperthyroidism. Study-level findings and limits: Blood samples also showed most expanded thyroid clonotypes exceeding 0.001 frequency.

Other autoimmune diseases, uncontrolled infections, pregnancy or lactation ruled patients out of participation. The authors diagnosed from clinical symptoms, serum thyroxine, TRAb, thyroid ultrasound and orbital computed tomography. From fresh peripheral blood, over 9 ml in volume, the PBMCs were obtained. As to this clonotype: Its antigen remains unknown. This CDR3 fails to terminate in the conserved phenylalanine or tryptophan, so it likely reflects a read error.

Per the germline V gene, CDR1 is SEHNR and CDR2 is FQNEAQ (reference sequence). The CDR3 totals 12 residues. Trimming shortened V by 5 bases and J by 4 bases, and 8 bases separated the two germline ends. Beta-chain TCR CDR3 regions were amplified from RNA transcripts. The authors performed first-round RT-PCR with HTBI primers and then a second-round multiplex PCR. TCRdb processed the multiplex PCR reads anew with MiXCR; each CDR3 protein has one entry. The data contain some 750,000 distinct CDR3 sequences, roughly 40% of them singletons. This receptor was identified in an adult man with Graves' ophthalmopathy. The chain recombines TRBV7-9 with TRBJ2-5, with D unresolved. Sequencing used peripheral blood. CDR3 in amino acids: CASSQIGETQYL. CDR3 sequence (DNA): TGTGCCAGCAGCCAAATTGGAGAGACCCAGTACCTC.